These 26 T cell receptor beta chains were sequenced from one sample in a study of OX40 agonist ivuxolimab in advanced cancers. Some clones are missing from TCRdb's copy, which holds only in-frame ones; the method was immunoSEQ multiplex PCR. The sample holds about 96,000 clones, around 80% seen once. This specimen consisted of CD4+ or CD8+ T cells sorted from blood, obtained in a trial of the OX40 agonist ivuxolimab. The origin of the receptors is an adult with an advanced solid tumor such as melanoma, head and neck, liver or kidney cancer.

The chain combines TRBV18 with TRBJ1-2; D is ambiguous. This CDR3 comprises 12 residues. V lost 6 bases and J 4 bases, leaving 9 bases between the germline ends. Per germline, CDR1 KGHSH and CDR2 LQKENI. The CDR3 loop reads CASSPGSYGYTF. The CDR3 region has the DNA TGTGCCAGCTCCCCCGGCAGCTATGGCTACACCTTC.

This CDR3 reads CASSDALRDREFF. CDR3 DNA: TGTGCCAGCAGTGACGCCCTTCGAGACAGGGAGTTCTTC. The gene calls are TRBV6-1 and TRBJ2-1; 7 nucleotides agree with TRBD1. V gave up 3 bases and J gave up 14 bases; unmatched junction bases: 10. The V gene's germline CDR1 is MNHNS and CDR2 SASEGT. The CDR3 is 13 residues long.

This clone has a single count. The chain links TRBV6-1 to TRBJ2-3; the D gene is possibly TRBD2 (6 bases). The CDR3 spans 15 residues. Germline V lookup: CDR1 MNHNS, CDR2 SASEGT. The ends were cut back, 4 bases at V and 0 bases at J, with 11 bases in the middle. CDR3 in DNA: TGTGCCAGCAGTGCGGAGGGGCCTAGCACAGATACGCAGTATTTT. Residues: CASSAEGPSTDTQYF.

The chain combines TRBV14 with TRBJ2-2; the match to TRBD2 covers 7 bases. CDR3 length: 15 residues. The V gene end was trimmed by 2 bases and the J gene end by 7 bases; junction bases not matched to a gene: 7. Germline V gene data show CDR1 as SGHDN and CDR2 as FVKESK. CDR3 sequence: CASSQRIAGNGELFF. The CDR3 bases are TGTGCCAGCAGCCAAAGGATAGCGGGCAACGGGGAGCTGTTTTTT.

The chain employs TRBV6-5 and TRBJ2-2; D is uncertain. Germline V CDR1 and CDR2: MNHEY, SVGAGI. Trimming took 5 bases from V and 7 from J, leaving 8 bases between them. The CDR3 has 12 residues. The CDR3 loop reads CASSPKIGELFF. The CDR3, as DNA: TGTGCCAGCAGTCCGAAGATCGGGGAGCTGTTTTTT.

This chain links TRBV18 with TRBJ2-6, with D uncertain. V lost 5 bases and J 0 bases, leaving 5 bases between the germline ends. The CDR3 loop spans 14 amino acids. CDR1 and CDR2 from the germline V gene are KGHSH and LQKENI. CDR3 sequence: CASSAPSGANVLTF. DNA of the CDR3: TGTGCCAGCTCAGCGCCCTCTGGGGCCAACGTCCTGACTTTC.

The CDR3 DNA is TGTGCCAGCAGCGTAGATACTAGCGCCCGTGAGCAGTTCTTC. Its protein is CASSVDTSAREQFF. The gene calls are TRBV9 and TRBJ2-1; 7 bases align to TRBD2. The germline V gene has CDR1 SGDLS and CDR2 YYNGEE. With 0 bases clipped from V and 9 bases from J, the junction kept 6 bases outside the gene matches. The CDR3 has 14 residues. Using reference TRBV9 and TRBJ2-1 for the parts outside the CDR3, the full variable domain is DSGVTQTPKHLITATGQRVTLRCSPRSGDLSVYWYQQSLDQGLQFLIQYYNGEERAKGNILERFSAQQFPDLHSELNLSSLELGDSALYFCASSVDTSAREQFFGPGTRLTVL.

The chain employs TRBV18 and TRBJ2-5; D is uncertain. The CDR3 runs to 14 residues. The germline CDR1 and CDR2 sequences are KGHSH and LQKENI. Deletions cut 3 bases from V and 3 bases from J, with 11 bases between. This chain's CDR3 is CASSPRHNEETQYF. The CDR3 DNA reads TGTGCCAGCTCACCTCGACACAATGAAGAGACCCAGTACTTC.

The CDR3 DNA sequence: TGTGCCACCGCTGCCGACTTAGCCAAAAACATTCAGTACTTC. Amino acids: CATAADLAKNIQYF. This rearrangement joins TRBV10-3 to TRBJ2-4; D is unresolved. Trimming took off 10 bases at V and 0 bases at J, with 13 bases between the two ends. The CDR3 is 14 amino acids. CDR1 and CDR2 from the germline V gene are ENHRY and SYGVKD.

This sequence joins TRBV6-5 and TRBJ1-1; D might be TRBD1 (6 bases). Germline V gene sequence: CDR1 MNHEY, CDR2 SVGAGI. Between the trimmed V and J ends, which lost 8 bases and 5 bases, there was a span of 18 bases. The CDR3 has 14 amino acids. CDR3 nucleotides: TGTGCCAGCGGCCAAGGGGGGGGAGAAACTGAAGCTTTCTTT. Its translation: CASGQGGGETEAFF.

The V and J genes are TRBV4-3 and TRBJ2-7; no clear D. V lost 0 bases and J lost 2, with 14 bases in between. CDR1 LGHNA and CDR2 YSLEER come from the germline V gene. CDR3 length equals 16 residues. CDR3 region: CASSQDLKGFTYEQYF. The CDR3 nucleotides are TGCGCCAGCAGCCAAGACCTCAAGGGCTTTACCTACGAGCAGTACTTC.

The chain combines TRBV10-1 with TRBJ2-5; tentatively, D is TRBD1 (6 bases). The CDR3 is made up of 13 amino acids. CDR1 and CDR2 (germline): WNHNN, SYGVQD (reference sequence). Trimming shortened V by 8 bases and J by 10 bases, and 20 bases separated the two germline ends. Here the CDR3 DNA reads TGCGCCAGCGGGGACATAGCCTCGAAGATCCAGTACTTC. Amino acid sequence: CASGDIASKIQYF.

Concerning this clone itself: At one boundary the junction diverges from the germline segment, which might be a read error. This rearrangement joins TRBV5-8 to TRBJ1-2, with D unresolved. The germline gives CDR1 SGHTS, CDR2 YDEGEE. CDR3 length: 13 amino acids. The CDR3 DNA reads TGTGCCAGCAGCTTCCGCTCGAACTATGGCTGCACCTTC. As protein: CASSFRSNYGCTF. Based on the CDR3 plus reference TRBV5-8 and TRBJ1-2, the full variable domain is EAGVTQSPTHLIKTRGQQATLRCSPISGHTSVYWYQQALGLGLQFLLWYDEGEERNRGNFPPRFSGRQFPNYSSELNVNALELEDSALYLCASSFRSNYGCTFGSGTRLTVV.

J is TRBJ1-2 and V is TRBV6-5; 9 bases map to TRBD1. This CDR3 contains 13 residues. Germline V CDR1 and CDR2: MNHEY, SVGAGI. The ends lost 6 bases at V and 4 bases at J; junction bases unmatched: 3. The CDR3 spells CASRGQGIYGYTF. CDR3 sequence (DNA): TGTGCCAGCAGGGGACAGGGAATCTATGGCTACACCTTC.

The CDR3 coding sequence is TGCAGCGTAGGGACAGGGGCAATACTAGGCTACACCTTC. It translates to CSVGTGAILGYTF. The chain carries TRBV29-1 and TRBJ1-2; 10 bases line up with TRBD1. The V and J ends lost 6 bases and 8 bases, in that order; junction bases with no gene match: 9. This CDR3 contains 13 residues. Germline values: CDR1 SQVTM, CDR2 ANQGSEA. Using reference TRBV29-1 and TRBJ1-2 for the parts outside the CDR3, the full variable domain is SAVISQKPSRDICQRGTSLTIQCQVDSQVTMMFWYRQQPGQSLTLIATANQGSEATYESGFVIDKFPISRPNLTFSTLTVSNMSPEDSSIYLCSVGTGAILGYTFGSGTRLTVV.

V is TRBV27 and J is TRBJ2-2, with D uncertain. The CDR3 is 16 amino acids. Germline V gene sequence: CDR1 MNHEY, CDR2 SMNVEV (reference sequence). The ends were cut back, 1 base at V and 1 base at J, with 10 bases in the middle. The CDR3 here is CASSLYTSGNTGELFF. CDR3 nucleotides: TGTGCCAGCAGTTTATATACCAGTGGGAACACCGGGGAGCTGTTTTTT.

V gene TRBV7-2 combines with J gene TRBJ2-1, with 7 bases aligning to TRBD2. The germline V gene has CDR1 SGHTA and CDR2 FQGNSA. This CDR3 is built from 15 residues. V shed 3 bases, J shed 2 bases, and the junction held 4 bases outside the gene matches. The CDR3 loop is CASSLGGSTYNEQFF. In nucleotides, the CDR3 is TGTGCCAGCAGCTTGGGCGGGAGTACCTACAATGAGCAGTTCTTC.

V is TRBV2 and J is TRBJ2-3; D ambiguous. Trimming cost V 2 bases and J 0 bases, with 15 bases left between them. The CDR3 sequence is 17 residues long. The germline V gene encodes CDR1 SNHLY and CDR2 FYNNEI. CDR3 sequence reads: CASSEIGLDLSTDTQYF. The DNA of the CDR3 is TGTGCCAGCAGTGAAATAGGGCTGGACCTTAGCACAGATACGCAGTATTTT.

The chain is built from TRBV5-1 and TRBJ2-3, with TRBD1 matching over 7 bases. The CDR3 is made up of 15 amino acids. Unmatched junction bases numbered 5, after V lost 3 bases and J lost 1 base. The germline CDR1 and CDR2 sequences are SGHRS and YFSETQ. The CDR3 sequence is CASSSQGERTDTQYF. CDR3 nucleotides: TGCGCCAGCAGCTCGCAGGGGGAACGCACAGATACGCAGTATTTT.

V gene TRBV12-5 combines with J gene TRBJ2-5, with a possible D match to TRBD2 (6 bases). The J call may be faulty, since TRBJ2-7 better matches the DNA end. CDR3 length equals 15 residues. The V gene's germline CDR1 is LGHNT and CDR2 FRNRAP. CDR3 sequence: CASGLVRRTNYEQYF. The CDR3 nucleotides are TGTGCTAGTGGTTTGGTACGTCGGACTAACTACGAGCAGTACTTC.

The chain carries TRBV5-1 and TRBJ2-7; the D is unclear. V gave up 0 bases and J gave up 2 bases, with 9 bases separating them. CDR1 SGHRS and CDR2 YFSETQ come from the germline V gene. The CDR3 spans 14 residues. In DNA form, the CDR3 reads TGCGCCAGCAGCTTGGTGGGTCAAGCCTACGAGCAGTACTTC. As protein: CASSLVGQAYEQYF.

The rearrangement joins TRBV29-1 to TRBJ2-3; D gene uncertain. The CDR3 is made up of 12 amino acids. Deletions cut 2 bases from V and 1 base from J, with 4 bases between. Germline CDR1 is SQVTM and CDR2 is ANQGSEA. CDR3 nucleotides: TGCAGCGTTGAACAGGGCACAGATACGCAGTATTTT. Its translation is CSVEQGTDTQYF.

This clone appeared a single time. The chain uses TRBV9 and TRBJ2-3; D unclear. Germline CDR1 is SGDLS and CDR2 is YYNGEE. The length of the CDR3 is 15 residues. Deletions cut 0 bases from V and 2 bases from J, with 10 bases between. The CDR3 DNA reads TGTGCCAGCAGCGTAGCTAATCAGCCCACAGATACGCAGTATTTT. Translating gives CASSVANQPTDTQYF.

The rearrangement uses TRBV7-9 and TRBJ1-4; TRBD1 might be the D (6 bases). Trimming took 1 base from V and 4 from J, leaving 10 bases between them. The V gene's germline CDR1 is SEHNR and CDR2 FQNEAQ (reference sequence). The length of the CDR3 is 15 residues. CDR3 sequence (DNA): TGTGCCAGCAGCTTAGTGACCAGGGGTAATGAAAAACTGTTTTTT. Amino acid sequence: CASSLVTRGNEKLFF.

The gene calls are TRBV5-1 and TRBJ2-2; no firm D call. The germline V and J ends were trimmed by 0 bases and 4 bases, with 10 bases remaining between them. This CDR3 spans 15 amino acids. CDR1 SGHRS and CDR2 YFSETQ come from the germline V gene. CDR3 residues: CASSLVGTSTGELFF. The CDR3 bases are TGCGCCAGCAGCTTGGTGGGCACCTCCACCGGGGAGCTGTTTTTT. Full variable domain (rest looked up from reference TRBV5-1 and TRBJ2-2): KAGVTQTPRYLIKTRGQQVTLSCSPISGHRSVSWYQQTPGQGLQFLFEYFSETQRNKGNFPGRFSGRQFSNSRSEMNVSTLELGDSALYLCASSLVGTSTGELFFGEGSRLTVL.

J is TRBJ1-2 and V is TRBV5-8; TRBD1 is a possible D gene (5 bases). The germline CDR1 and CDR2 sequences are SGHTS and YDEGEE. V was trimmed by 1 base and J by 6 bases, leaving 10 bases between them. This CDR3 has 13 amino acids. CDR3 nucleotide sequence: TGTGCCAGCAGCTTGAGAGGGGTGGATGGCTACACCTTC. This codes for CASSLRGVDGYTF.